The text below deals with one TCR beta chain. No antigen is known for it. All patients were mismatch repair deficient, assessed by either PCR or immunohistochemistry. TCRs were sequenced from a few patients responding to pembrolizumab. The data were obtained in a study of PD-1 blockade in mismatch repair-deficient tumors. Background on the study: Patients had around twelve mismatch repair-deficient cancer types, all previously treated and progressing.

The repertoire was sequenced with immunoSEQ multiplex PCR; TCRdb's copy has only in-frame clones and lacks some. The table includes some 130,000 clones, roughly 90% detected once. V was pared by 5 bases and J by 6 bases, with 14 bases between. The CDR3 is 14 residues long. CDR1 and CDR2 from the germline V gene are SGHNT and YENEEA. Study observations and caveats: Rapid post-treatment expansion, then contraction, generally preceding radiologic response, marked tumor-resident clones.

The chain recombines TRBV11-3 with TRBJ1-5; no reliable D call. The sequencing used peripheral blood, collected roughly 67 weeks after starting pembrolizumab. This TCR derives from an adult with mismatch repair-deficient cancer. The CDR3 protein is CASSLRNVSQPQHF. In nucleotides, the CDR3 is TGTGCCAGCAGCCTGCGGAATGTGAGTCAGCCCCAGCATTTT.